The source of this T cell receptor beta chain is a study of T-cell memory formation after mild COVID-19 (dated by TCRdb to about 2021). In terms of the full investigation: TCR sequence clusters from the two donors were largely donor specific. In two donors, T-cell clones that expanded and contracted after mild COVID-19 were tracked by sequencing TCRalpha and TCRbeta repertoires over time. The cohort comprised two young, previously healthy adult volunteers, one female and one male. Broader findings and caveats from the paper: Balanced CD4/CD8 phenotypes were observed for clones contracting from day 15 to 85, whereas a bias towards CD4+ was observed for a second wave of clones expanding from day 15 to 37. Some responding clones were found in pre-infection memory, which suggests that pre-existing cross-reactive memory T cells took part in the SARS-CoV-2 response. SARS-CoV-2 specificity was not confirmed for the second-wave clones peaking on day 37. Contracting CD4+ clones were found mainly in CM and EM memory subsets, while CD8+ clones were enriched in EMRA. The study covered only a couple of mild cases, and larger cohorts including severe cases with pre-infection samples were considered necessary.

There are a few counts of this clonotype. Its target antigen remains unknown. No base qualities exist here, and no much larger clone lies one base off it. Ficoll-Paque density gradient centrifugation was used to isolate PBMCs. Sequencing used an Illumina NovaSeq 6000. TCRalpha and TCRbeta cDNA libraries were constructed by 5'RACE with constant-segment primers, with sample barcodes and unique molecular identifiers being introduced. RNA was extracted from every sample with Trizol reagent. Amplification of the libraries took two PCR steps, and the second step added a second sample barcode plus Illumina TruSeq adapters. The libraries were sequenced on an Illumina NovaSeq using 2 x 150 bp paired-end reads. Concerning the study's data processing: With migec v1.2.7, reads were demultiplexed and then collapsed into UMI-guided consensus sequences. Using mixcr v2.1.11, UMI consensuses were aligned to TRA and TRB V and J templates and then assembled into clonotypes. Expanded or contracted clonotypes were those called significant by both edgeR and NoisET, with noise models trained on biological replicates. For edgeR calls, a false discovery rate-adjusted p below 0.01 and a log2 fold-change threshold of 1 were applied. PCA with hierarchical clustering of max-normalized trajectories of the 1000 most abundant clonotypes was used as exploratory dynamics analysis. Separately sequenced CD4+ and CD8+ repertoires were used to assign the CD4 or CD8 phenotype of responding clones. TCRdb took the public reads, trimmed them with fastp at Q25, ran MiXCR for clone calling and kept in-frame beta chains. Rows with a matching CDR3 protein are joined into one entry that keeps the most common DNA and genes. The V and J calls shown here were made by TCRdb, not taken from the authors' results. For this sample there are 300,000 to 350,000 distinct CDR3 sequences; 13% to 15% appear just once. The top ten hold about 21% of the sample.

The germline V gene provides CDR1 MNHEY and CDR2 SVGAGI. There are 13 amino acids in the CDR3, from cysteine to phenylalanine inclusive. Of all the DNA, just the CDR3 is kept, 39 bases in frame from base 1. V ends up 2 bases short and J 8 bases short, with an unmatched junction base count of 5. The chain couples TRBV6-5 to TRBJ1-1, with 7 middle bases fitting TRBD1. The source of this sequence is a man aged 18-30 years who had mild COVID-19 (a few samples of this study predate the infection). The sample titles of this study are shuffled in the database, so cell type and time point are left out; the donor was told from shared clones. Sequenced material: PBMCs or a T cell subset sorted from them (not recorded which). The CDR3 protein: CASSYPETGEAFF. The DNA sequence follows: TGTGCCAGCAGTTACCCCGAGACAGGGGAAGCTTTCTTT.